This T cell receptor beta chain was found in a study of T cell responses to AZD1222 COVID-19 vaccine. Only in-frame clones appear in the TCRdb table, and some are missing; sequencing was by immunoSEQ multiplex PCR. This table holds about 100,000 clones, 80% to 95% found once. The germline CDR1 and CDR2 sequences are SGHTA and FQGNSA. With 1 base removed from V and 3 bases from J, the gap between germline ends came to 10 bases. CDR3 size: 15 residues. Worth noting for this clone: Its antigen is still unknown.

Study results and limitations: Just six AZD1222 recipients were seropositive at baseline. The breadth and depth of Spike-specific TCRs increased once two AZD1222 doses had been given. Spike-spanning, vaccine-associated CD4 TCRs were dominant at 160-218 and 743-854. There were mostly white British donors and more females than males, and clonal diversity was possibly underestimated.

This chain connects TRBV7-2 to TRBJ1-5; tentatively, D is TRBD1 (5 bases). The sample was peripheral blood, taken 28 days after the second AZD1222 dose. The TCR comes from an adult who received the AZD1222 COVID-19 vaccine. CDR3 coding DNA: TGTGCCAGCAGCTTAGTGGCAGGGTCCAATCAGCCCCAGCATTTT. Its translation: CASSLVAGSNQPQHF.